This record looks at one T cell receptor (beta chain) sequence and its context. This sample is drawn from a study of CD8 T cells in Susac syndrome. The RNA, roughly 0.5 to 1 ug, was put through reverse transcription using random hexamers. TCRdb passed the immunoSEQ multiplex PCR reads through MiXCR, listing each CDR3 protein once. The sample consists of 110,000 or so distinct CDR3 sequences, 85% to 95% of them appearing once. Sequencing input: CD4+ T cells from PBMCs. The TCR was taken from a human donor with multiple sclerosis.

Written as DNA, the CDR3 is TGTGCCAGCAGTCAATGGGCCTCCAACACTGAAGCTTTCTTT. Protein product: CASSQWASNTEAFF. The chain couples TRBV6-6 to TRBJ1-1; D gene uncertain. The germline CDR1 and CDR2 sequences are MNHNY and SVGAGI (reference sequence). This CDR3 comprises 14 residues. V was shortened by 5 bases and J by 2 bases, with 12 bases between the two germline ends.